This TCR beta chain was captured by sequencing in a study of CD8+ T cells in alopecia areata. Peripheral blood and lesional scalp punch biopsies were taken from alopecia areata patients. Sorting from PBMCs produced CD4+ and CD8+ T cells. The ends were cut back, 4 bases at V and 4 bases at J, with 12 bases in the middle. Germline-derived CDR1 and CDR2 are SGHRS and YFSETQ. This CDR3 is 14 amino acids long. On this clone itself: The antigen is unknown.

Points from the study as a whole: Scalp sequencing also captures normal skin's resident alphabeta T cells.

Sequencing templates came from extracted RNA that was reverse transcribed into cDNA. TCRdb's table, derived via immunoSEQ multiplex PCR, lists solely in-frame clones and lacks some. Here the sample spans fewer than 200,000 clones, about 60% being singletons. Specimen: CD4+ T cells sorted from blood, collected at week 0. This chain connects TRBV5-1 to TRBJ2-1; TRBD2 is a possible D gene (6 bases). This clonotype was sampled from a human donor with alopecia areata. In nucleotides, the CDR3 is TGCGCCAGCAGCCTCGGGACTCAGTACAATGAGCAGTTCTTC. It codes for CASSLGTQYNEQFF. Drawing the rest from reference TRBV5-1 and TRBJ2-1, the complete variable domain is KAGVTQTPRYLIKTRGQQVTLSCSPISGHRSVSWYQQTPGQGLQFLFEYFSETQRNKGNFPGRFSGRQFSNSRSEMNVSTLELGDSALYLCASSLGTQYNEQFFGPGTRLTVL.